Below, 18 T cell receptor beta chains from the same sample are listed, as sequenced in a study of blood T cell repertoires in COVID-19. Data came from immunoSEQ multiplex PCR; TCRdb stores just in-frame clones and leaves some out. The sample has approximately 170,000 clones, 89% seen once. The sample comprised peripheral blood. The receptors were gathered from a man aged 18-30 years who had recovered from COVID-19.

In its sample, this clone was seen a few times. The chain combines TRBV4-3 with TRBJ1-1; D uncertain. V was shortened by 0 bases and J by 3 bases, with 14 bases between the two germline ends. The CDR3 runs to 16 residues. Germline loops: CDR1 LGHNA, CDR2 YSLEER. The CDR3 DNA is TGCGCCAGCAGCCAAGATCTCGGTCTTATTCACACTGAAGCTTTCTTT. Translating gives CASSQDLGLIHTEAFF.

The CDR3 region is CASSLGQGSPLHF. CDR3 sequence (DNA): TGTGCCAGCAGTTTAGGACAGGGATCACCCCTCCACTTT. The chain links TRBV27 to TRBJ1-6, with TRBD1 identical over 8 bases. The V segment lost 2 bases and the J segment 10 bases; nucleotides outside the gene matches: 1. The CDR3 has 13 residues. CDR1 is MNHEY, CDR2 SMNVEV, per germline (reference sequence).

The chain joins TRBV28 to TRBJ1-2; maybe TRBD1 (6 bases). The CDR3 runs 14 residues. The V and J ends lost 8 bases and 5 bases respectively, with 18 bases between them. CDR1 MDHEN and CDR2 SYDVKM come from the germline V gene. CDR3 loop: CASGPRGGAYGYTF. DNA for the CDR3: TGTGCCAGCGGTCCTAGGGGGGGCGCGTATGGCTACACCTTC.

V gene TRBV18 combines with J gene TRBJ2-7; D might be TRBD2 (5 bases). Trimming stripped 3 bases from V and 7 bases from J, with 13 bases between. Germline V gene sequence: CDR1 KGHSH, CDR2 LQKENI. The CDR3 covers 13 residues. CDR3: CASSPRASGEQYF. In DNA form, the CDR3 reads TGTGCCAGCTCACCGAGGGCCTCGGGGGAGCAGTACTTC.

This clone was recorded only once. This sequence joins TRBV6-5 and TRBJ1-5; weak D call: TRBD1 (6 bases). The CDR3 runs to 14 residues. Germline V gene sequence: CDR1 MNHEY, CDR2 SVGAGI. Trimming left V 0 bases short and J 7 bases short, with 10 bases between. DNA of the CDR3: TGTGCCAGCAGTTACTCACAGGGAGTGCAGCCCCAGCATTTT. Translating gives CASSYSQGVQPQHF.

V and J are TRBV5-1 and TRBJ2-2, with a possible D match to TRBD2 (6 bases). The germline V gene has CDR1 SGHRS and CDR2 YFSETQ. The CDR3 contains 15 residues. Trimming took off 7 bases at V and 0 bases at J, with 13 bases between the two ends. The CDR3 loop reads CASGSGTSNTGELFF. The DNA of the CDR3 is TGCGCCAGCGGATCCGGGACTTCGAACACCGGGGAGCTGTTTTTT.

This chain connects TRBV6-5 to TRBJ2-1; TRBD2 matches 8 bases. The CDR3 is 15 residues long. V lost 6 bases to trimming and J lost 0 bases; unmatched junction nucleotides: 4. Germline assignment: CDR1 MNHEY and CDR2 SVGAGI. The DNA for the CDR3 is TGTGCCAGCAGGGTCGGGGGGGGCTCCTACAATGAGCAGTTCTTC. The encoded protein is CASRVGGGSYNEQFF.

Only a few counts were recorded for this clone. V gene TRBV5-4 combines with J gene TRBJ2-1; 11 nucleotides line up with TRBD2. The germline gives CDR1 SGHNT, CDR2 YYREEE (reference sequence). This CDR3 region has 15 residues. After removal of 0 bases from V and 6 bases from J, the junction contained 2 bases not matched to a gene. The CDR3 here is CASSLGSGRANEQFF. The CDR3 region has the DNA TGTGCCAGCAGCTTGGGTAGCGGGAGGGCCAATGAGCAGTTCTTC.

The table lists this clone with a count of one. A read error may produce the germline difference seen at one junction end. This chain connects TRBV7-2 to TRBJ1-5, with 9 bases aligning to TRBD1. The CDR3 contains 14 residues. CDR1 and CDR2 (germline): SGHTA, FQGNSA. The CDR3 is CASRDTGGNQPQHF. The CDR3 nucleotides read TGTGCCAGCAGGGACACAGGGGGCAACCAGCCCCAGCATTTT.

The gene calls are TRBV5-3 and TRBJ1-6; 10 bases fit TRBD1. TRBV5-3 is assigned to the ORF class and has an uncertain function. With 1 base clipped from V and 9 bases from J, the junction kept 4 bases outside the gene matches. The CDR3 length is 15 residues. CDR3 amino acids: CARSLSGTGVSPLHF. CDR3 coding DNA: TGTGCCAGAAGCTTGAGTGGGACAGGGGTTTCACCCCTCCACTTT.

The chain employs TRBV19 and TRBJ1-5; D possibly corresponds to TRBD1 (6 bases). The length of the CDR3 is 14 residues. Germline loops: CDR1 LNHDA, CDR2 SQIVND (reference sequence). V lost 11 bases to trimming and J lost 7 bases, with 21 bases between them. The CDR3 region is CACTTRGPGQPQHF. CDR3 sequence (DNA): TGTGCCTGCACTACCAGGGGACCCGGACAGCCCCAGCATTTT. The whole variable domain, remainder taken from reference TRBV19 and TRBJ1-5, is DGGITQSPKYLFRKEGQNVTLSCEQNLNHDAMYWYRQDPGQGLRLIYYSQIVNDFQKGDIAEGYSVSREKKESFPLTVTSAQKNPTAFYLCACTTRGPGQPQHFGDGTRLSIL.

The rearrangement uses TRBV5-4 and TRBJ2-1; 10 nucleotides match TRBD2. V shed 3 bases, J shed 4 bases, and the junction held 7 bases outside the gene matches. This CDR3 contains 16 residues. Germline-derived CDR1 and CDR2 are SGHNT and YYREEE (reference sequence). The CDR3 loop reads CASSSRTSGIYNEQFF. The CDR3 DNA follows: TGTGCCAGCAGCTCTAGGACTAGCGGTATTTACAATGAGCAGTTCTTC.

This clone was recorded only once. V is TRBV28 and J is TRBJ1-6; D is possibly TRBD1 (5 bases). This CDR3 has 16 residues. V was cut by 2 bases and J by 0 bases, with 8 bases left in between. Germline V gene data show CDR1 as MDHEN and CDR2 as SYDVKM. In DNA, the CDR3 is TGTGCCAGCAGTTTACCAGGGAACTCCTATAATTCACCCCTCCACTTT. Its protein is CASSLPGNSYNSPLHF.

The CDR3 DNA reads TGTGCCAGCAGGTCTGTGAGAGGCAGCTCCTACAATGAGCAGTTCTTC. Translating gives CASRSVRGSSYNEQFF. The J gene is TRBJ2-1, the V gene TRBV11-2; D remains unclear. This CDR3 spans 16 amino acids. Germline CDR1 and CDR2: SGHAT and FQNNGV. Trimming stripped 6 bases from V and 0 bases from J, with 15 bases between. Complete variable domain (other parts from reference TRBV11-2 and TRBJ2-1): EAGVAQSPRYKIIEKRQSVAFWCNPISGHATLYWYQQILGQGPKLLIQFQNNGVVDDSQLPKDRFSAERLKGVDSTLKIQPAKLEDSAVYLCASRSVRGSSYNEQFFGPGTRLTVL.

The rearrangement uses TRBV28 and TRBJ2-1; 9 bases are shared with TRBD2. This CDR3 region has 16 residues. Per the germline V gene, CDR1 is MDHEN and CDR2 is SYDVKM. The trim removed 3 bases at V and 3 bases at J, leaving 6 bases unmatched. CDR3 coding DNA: TGTGCCAGCAGTTTTAAGGGCGGGAGGGGCTACAATGAGCAGTTCTTC. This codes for CASSFKGGRGYNEQFF.

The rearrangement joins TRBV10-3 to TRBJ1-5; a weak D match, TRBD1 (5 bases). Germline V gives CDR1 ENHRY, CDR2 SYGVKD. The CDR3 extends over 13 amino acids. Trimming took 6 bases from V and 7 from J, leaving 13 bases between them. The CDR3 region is CAIRPGIEQPQHF. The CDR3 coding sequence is TGTGCCATCAGGCCAGGGATCGAACAGCCCCAGCATTTT.

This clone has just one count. CDR3 loop: CATSGGSYNEQFF. CDR3 bases: TGTGCCACCTCCGGGGGCTCCTACAATGAGCAGTTCTTC. This chain links TRBV24-1 with TRBJ2-1, with D perhaps matching TRBD2 (6 bases). This CDR3 region has 13 residues. Germline loops: CDR1 KGHDR, CDR2 SFDVKD. V was shortened by 9 bases and J by 0 bases, with 8 bases between the two germline ends.

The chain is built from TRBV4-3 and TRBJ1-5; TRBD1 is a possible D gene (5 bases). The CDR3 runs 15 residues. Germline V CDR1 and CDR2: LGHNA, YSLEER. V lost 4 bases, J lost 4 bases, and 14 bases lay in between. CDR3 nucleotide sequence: TGCGCCAGCAGCCCGGAGGGAGGGGCAAATCAGCCCCAGCATTTT. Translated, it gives CASSPEGGANQPQHF.